Below are 28 T cell receptor beta chains sequenced from a single sample in a study of blood T cell repertoires in COVID-19. Using immunoSEQ multiplex PCR, the repertoire was profiled, and TCRdb retains in-frame clones only, with some absent. The sample has about 210,000 clones, around 82% seen once. The sample taken for sequencing was peripheral blood. The receptors here all came from a woman aged 50 to 65 with acute or convalescent COVID-19.

The CDR3 region has the DNA TGTGCCACCGGGGGGGGAGCGGATCTCTCCTACAATGAGCAGTTCTTC. This translates into CATGGGADLSYNEQFF. The genes are TRBV24-1 and TRBJ2-1; 7 bases fit TRBD2. V shed 9 bases and J 0 bases; nucleotides not matched to a gene: 10. The CDR3 loop spans 16 amino acids. The germline gives CDR1 KGHDR, CDR2 SFDVKD.

This clone was recorded only once. The CDR3 region has the DNA TGTGCCAGCAGCCCGCGAGGTACTAGCGGGTCTGGGGCCAACGTCCTGACTTTC. Its translation is CASSPRGTSGSGANVLTF. The rearrangement links TRBV9 to TRBJ2-6, with 9 bases matching TRBD2. From germline, CDR1 is SGDLS and CDR2 YYNGEE. V lost 4 bases and J lost 1; bases outside the gene matches: 9. This CDR3 contains 18 residues. The full variable domain, its missing parts supplied by reference TRBV9 and TRBJ2-6, is DSGVTQTPKHLITATGQRVTLRCSPRSGDLSVYWYQQSLDQGLQFLIQYYNGEERAKGNILERFSAQQFPDLHSELNLSSLELGDSALYFCASSPRGTSGSGANVLTFGAGSRLTVL.

The genes are TRBV24-1 and TRBJ2-1; TRBD1 matches at 7 bases. This CDR3 is built from 15 residues. Germline V gene data show CDR1 as KGHDR and CDR2 as SFDVKD. Trimming at V came to 2 bases and at J to 8 bases, leaving 8 bases not matched to a gene. In DNA, the CDR3 is TGTGCCACCAGTGATTGGAGACAGGGTGTGGATGAGCAGTTCTTC. Protein product: CATSDWRQGVDEQFF.

A single count supports this clone. The chain joins TRBV29-1 to TRBJ2-1, with 8 positions matching TRBD2. Germline V gives CDR1 SQVTM, CDR2 ANQGSEA. This CDR3 is built from 16 residues. CDR3: CTATGWSGRGFNEQFF. The CDR3 DNA is TGCACCGCGACAGGTTGGAGCGGGAGAGGTTTCAATGAGCAGTTCTTC.

The genes are TRBV27 and TRBJ2-7, with TRBD1 as a possible D gene (6 bases). V lost 2 bases and J lost 3, with 8 bases in between. The CDR3 spans 13 residues. CDR1 and CDR2 (germline): MNHEY, SMNVEV (reference sequence). CDR3 in DNA: TGTGCCAGCAGTTTACAGGGGAGCTACGAGCAGTACTTC. Amino acids: CASSLQGSYEQYF.

The V call is TRBV3-1 (or the pseudogene TRBV3-2), the J call TRBJ2-3, with 7 bases that match TRBD1. This CDR3 is 18 amino acids long. V lost 5 bases, J lost 1 base, and 15 bases stayed unmatched. Germline CDR1 is LGHDT and CDR2 is YNNKEL (reference sequence). CDR3 DNA: TGTGCCAGCAGCAACAATCCCCGGGACAGTCGCCGCACAGATACGCAGTATTTT. This translates into CASSNNPRDSRRTDTQYF.

The CDR3, as DNA: TGTGCCAGCAGCTTAGGTGACAGGGGGCAACAGCCCCAGCATTTT. Translating it yields CASSLGDRGQQPQHF. The J gene is TRBJ1-5, the V gene TRBV7-9, with 10 bases identical to TRBD1. Germline assignment: CDR1 SEHNR and CDR2 FQNEAQ (reference sequence). Unmatched junction bases numbered 4, after V lost 1 base and J lost 7 bases. The CDR3 length is 15 residues.

The chain combines TRBV6-5 with TRBJ2-2; 8 nucleotides agree with TRBD2. This CDR3 spans 14 amino acids. The germline CDR1 and CDR2 sequences are MNHEY and SVGAGI. V shed 6 bases and J 6 bases; nucleotides not matched to a gene: 6. The CDR3 DNA sequence: TGTGCCAGCAGCCCAAAAGCGGGAGCCGGGGAGCTGTTTTTT. Its protein product is CASSPKAGAGELFF.

This rearrangement joins TRBV29-1 to TRBJ2-7; D is undetermined. Trimming left V 6 bases short and J 4 bases short, with 16 bases between. The V gene's germline CDR1 is SQVTM and CDR2 ANQGSEA. The CDR3 is 13 amino acids. In nucleotides, the CDR3 is TGCAGCGTAACCCGACTTGGTACATACGAGCAGTACTTC. The encoded protein is CSVTRLGTYEQYF.

This chain links TRBV29-1 with TRBJ1-1, with D perhaps matching TRBD1 (5 bases). With 6 bases removed from V and 5 bases from J, the gap between germline ends came to 13 bases. CDR1 and CDR2 from the germline V gene are SQVTM and ANQGSEA. The CDR3 runs 12 residues. The DNA for the CDR3 is TGCAGCGTGACGTGGGGGGTTACTGAAGCTTTCTTT. It translates to CSVTWGVTEAFF.

The chain is built from TRBV13 and TRBJ1-1; no firm D call. Trimming took off 2 bases at V and 1 base at J, with 11 bases between the two ends. The CDR3 runs to 15 residues. CDR1 and CDR2 from the germline V gene are PRHDT and FYEKMQ (reference sequence). The CDR3 reads CASSLRRAKNTEAFF. In DNA form, the CDR3 reads TGTGCCAGCAGCTTAAGGAGGGCGAAGAACACTGAAGCTTTCTTT. The full variable domain, completed using reference TRBV13 and TRBJ1-1, is AAGVIQSPRHLIKEKRETATLKCYPIPRHDTVYWYQQGPGQDPQFLISFYEKMQSDKGSIPDRFSAQQFSDYHSELNMSSLELGDSALYFCASSLRRAKNTEAFFGQGTRLTVV.

The genes are TRBV5-6 and TRBJ2-7, with a weak D call TRBD1 (5 bases). This CDR3 has 13 residues. V shed 0 bases and J shed 5 bases, with 9 bases lying between them. CDR1 SGHDT and CDR2 YYEEEE come from the germline V gene. The CDR3 nucleotides are TGTGCCAGCAGCTTGGGGGGCAGGGACGAGCAGTACTTC. It encodes CASSLGGRDEQYF.

J is TRBJ2-3 and V is TRBV10-2, with 8 bases matching TRBD2. Germline V lookup: CDR1 WSHSY, CDR2 SAAADI. The CDR3 contains 14 residues. J gave up 6 bases and V 7 bases, and 9 bases lay outside the gene matches. Here the CDR3 DNA reads TGCGCCAGCACCCCCGGGAGGGCCGGCGATACGCAGTATTTT. Its translation: CASTPGRAGDTQYF.

The chain has TRBV9 and TRBJ2-5, with 7 bases identical to TRBD1. Losses at the gene ends were 1 base for V and 4 bases for J; bases not matched to a gene: 7. The CDR3 spans 15 residues. The germline V gene encodes CDR1 SGDLS and CDR2 YYNGEE. CDR3: CASSVNGRGSETQYF. CDR3 DNA sequence: TGTGCCAGCAGCGTAAATGGCAGGGGGTCAGAGACCCAGTACTTC.

J is TRBJ2-1 and V is TRBV27; D may be TRBD2 (6 bases). V dropped 5 bases and J dropped 0 bases, with 11 bases sitting between them. This CDR3 is 15 amino acids long. Germline V gene sequence: CDR1 MNHEY, CDR2 SMNVEV (reference sequence). The chain's CDR3 is CASSETSSSYNEQFF. In nucleotides, the CDR3 is TGTGCCAGCAGTGAAACTAGCAGCTCCTACAATGAGCAGTTCTTC.

The chain has TRBV27 and TRBJ2-7, with 7 bases fitting TRBD1. With 5 bases clipped from V and 7 bases from J, the junction kept 11 bases outside the gene matches. Germline V gene data show CDR1 as MNHEY and CDR2 as SMNVEV (reference sequence). The CDR3 has 14 amino acids. The chain's CDR3 is CASSPQGLGWEQYF. Here the CDR3 DNA reads TGTGCCAGCAGTCCACAGGGGCTAGGGTGGGAGCAGTACTTC.

The V call is TRBV11-2, the J call TRBJ1-5, with 9 positions matching TRBD1. The CDR3 extends over 17 amino acids. The J segment lost 7 bases and the V segment lost 1 base, leaving 11 bases of the junction unmatched. Germline V gene lookup returns CDR1 SGHAT and CDR2 FQNNGV. The CDR3 spells CASSLGLDRGIGQPQHF. As DNA, the CDR3 is TGTGCCAGCAGCTTAGGCCTGGACAGGGGAATAGGACAGCCCCAGCATTTT.

The genes are TRBV6-5 and TRBJ2-7; 10 positions match TRBD2. With 5 bases clipped from V and 4 bases from J, the junction kept 8 bases outside the gene matches. Germline V gene data show CDR1 as MNHEY and CDR2 as SVGAGI. The CDR3 loop spans 15 amino acids. Here the CDR3 DNA reads TGTGCCAGCAGTCTCAGCGGGAGGGGCCCTTACGAGCAGTACTTC. Encoded protein: CASSLSGRGPYEQYF.

The chain uses TRBV5-4 and TRBJ2-1; 10 nucleotides match TRBD2. After removal of 0 bases from V and 5 bases from J, the junction contained 2 bases not matched to a gene. Germline V lookup: CDR1 SGHNT, CDR2 YYREEE (reference sequence). The CDR3 has 15 amino acids. CDR3 protein: CASSLALAGNNEQFF. CDR3 nucleotides: TGTGCCAGCAGCTTGGCACTAGCGGGAAACAATGAGCAGTTCTTC.

The chain links TRBV12-2 to TRBJ2-3; TRBD2, the table's D call, was not compared with the DNA. TRBV12-2 counts as a pseudogene. The CDR3 contains 12 residues. The CDR3 DNA sequence: TGTGCAAGTCGCTCCCCGGGAGCACCGCAGTATTTT. As protein: CASRSPGAPQYF.

This chain joins TRBV19 and TRBJ2-5, with D unclear. V was pared by 5 bases and J by 5 bases, with 12 bases between. This CDR3 has 13 amino acids. The V gene's germline CDR1 is LNHDA and CDR2 SQIVND (reference sequence). The CDR3 protein is CASSDMAWETQYF. The CDR3 nucleotides are TGTGCCAGTAGTGACATGGCCTGGGAGACCCAGTACTTC.

The CDR3 here is CASSGRGTEAFF. CDR3 nucleotide sequence: TGTGCCAGCAGCGGTAGGGGGACTGAAGCTTTCTTT. The gene calls are TRBV27 and TRBJ1-1, with D perhaps TRBD1 (6 bases). V lost 6 bases and J lost 5, with 10 bases in between. The CDR3 sequence is 12 residues long. Germline V lookup: CDR1 MNHEY, CDR2 SMNVEV (reference sequence).

This clone was detected only a few times. The chain employs TRBV28 and TRBJ2-7; 8 bases fit TRBD2. Per the germline V gene, CDR1 is MDHEN and CDR2 is SYDVKM. Trimming at V came to 8 bases and at J to 0 bases, leaving 6 bases not matched to a gene. This CDR3 has 14 amino acids. Here the CDR3 reads CASAIGGGSYEQYF. The CDR3 nucleotides read TGTGCCAGCGCGATCGGGGGGGGCTCCTACGAGCAGTACTTC.

This chain uses TRBV27 with TRBJ2-5; D possibly corresponds to TRBD2 (6 bases). V was clipped by 4 bases and J by 9 bases, with 21 bases between them. The CDR3 is 15 residues long. Per germline, CDR1 MNHEY and CDR2 SMNVEV (reference sequence). The CDR3 DNA is TGTGCCAGCAGTTCACCGGGACTGGGGGACGGGGCCCAGTACTTC. Protein sequence: CASSSPGLGDGAQYF.

This rearrangement joins TRBV21-1 to TRBJ2-7; the table's D call, TRBD2, was not checked against the DNA. TRBV21-1 is listed as a pseudogene. This CDR3 contains 12 residues. The CDR3 nucleotides read TGTGCCCCGAATCAGACTTCCTACGAGCAGTACTTC. It codes for CAPNQTSYEQYF.

This chain connects TRBV2 to TRBJ2-2, with D possibly TRBD2 on 5 matching bases. The CDR3 consists of 16 residues. Germline V CDR1 and CDR2: SNHLY, FYNNEI. The germline V and J ends were trimmed by 4 bases and 3 bases, with 15 bases remaining between them. The CDR3 loop is CASSVDRARDTGELFF. The CDR3 DNA reads as TGTGCCAGCAGTGTCGATCGAGCGCGGGACACCGGGGAGCTGTTTTTT.

The V gene is TRBV25-1, the J gene TRBJ1-5, with D perhaps matching TRBD1 (6 bases). This CDR3 has 15 amino acids. V was shortened by 2 bases and J by 1 base, with 9 bases between the two germline ends. Germline V gives CDR1 MGHDK, CDR2 SYGVNS. The CDR3 DNA reads as TGTGCCAGCAGTGAACTAGGGGGAAGCAATCAGCCCCAGCATTTT. Protein product: CASSELGGSNQPQHF.

V gene TRBV7-6 combines with J gene TRBJ2-5; tentative D call: TRBD2 (6 bases). Trimming took off 5 bases at V and 4 bases at J, with 20 bases between the two ends. Germline CDR1 reads SGHVS; CDR2 reads FNYEAQ. CDR3 length: 16 amino acids. The DNA for the CDR3 is TGTGCCAGCAGCACCTCTGTGGCCTTGGAGGGAGAGACCCAGTACTTC. This encodes CASSTSVALEGETQYF.